This T cell receptor (beta chain) was observed in a study of T-cell reconstitution after alpha-beta-depleted transplantation in children. Preparation of the TCRbeta library was carried out with unique molecular identifiers. TCRdb independently ran MiXCR on the PCR reads; one entry per CDR3 protein. There are about 980,000 distinct CDR3 sequences in the sample; about 30% occur only once, and 28% lies in the top ten. Trimming removed 4 bases from V and 9 bases from J; junction bases left unmatched: 10. Germline lookup yields CDR1 SQVTM and CDR2 ANQGSEA. The CDR3 has 15 amino acids. This sequence was found in a boy less than two years old who had a stem cell transplant for SCID, so the T cells may come from the graft donor. The V call is TRBV29-1, the J call TRBJ2-1; 12 bases are a match to TRBD1. The source material was PBMCs, mostly from graft donor cells, sampled 360 days after TCRalphabeta/CD19-depleted stem cell transplant. In DNA, the CDR3 is TGCAGCGTTGGGATTCCGGGACAGGGGGCAGGTGAGCAGTTCTTC. Protein: CSVGIPGQGAGEQFF.